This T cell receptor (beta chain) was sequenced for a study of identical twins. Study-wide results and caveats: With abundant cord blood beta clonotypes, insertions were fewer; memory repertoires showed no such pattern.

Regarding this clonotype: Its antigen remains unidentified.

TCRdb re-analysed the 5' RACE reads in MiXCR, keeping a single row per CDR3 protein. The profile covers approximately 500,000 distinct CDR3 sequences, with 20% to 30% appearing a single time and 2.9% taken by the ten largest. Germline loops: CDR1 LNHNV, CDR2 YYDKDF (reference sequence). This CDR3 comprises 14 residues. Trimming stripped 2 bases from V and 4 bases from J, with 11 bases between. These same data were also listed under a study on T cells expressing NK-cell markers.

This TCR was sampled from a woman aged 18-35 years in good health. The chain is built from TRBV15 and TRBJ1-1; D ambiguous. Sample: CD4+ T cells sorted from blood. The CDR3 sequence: CATSRKVDGTEAFF. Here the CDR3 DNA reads TGTGCCACCAGCAGAAAGGTCGACGGCACTGAAGCTTTCTTT.